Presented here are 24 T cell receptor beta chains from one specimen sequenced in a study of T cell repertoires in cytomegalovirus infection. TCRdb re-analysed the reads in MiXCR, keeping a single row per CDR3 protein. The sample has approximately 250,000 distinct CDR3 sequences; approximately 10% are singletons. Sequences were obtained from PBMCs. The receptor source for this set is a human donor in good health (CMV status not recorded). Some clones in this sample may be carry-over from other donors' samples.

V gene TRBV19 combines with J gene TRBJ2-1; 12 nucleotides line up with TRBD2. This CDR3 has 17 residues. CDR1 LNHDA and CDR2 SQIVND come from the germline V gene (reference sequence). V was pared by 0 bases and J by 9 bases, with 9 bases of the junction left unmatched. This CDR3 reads CASSIDTASGRGVEQFF. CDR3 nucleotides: TGTGCCAGTAGTATAGATACCGCTAGCGGGAGGGGAGTTGAGCAGTTCTTC.

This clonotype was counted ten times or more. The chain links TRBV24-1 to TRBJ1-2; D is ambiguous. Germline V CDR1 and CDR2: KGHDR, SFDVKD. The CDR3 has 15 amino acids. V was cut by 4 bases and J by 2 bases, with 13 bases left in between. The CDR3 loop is CATSDPRLLNYGYTF. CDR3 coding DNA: TGTGCCACCAGTGACCCTAGACTACTAAACTATGGCTACACCTTC.

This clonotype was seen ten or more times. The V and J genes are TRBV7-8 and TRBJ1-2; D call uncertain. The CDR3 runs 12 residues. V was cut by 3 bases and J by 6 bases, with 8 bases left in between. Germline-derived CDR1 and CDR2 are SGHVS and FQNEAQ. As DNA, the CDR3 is TGTGCCAGCAGCTTTTCGGGGAATGGCTACACCTTC. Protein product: CASSFSGNGYTF. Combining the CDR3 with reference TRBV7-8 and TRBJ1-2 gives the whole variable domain GAGVSQSPRYKVAKRGQDVALRCDPISGHVSLFWYQQALGQGPEFLTYFQNEAQLDKSGLPSDRFFAERPEGSVSTLKIQRTQQEDSAVYLCASSFSGNGYTFGSGTRLTVV.

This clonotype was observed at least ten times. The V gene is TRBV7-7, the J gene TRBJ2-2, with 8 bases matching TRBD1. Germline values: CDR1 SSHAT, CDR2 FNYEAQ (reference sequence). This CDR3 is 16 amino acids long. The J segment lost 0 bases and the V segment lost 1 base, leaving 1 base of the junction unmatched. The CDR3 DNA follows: TGTGCCAGCAGCTTAGTGACAGGGGCGAACACCGGGGAGCTGTTTTTT. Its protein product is CASSLVTGANTGELFF.

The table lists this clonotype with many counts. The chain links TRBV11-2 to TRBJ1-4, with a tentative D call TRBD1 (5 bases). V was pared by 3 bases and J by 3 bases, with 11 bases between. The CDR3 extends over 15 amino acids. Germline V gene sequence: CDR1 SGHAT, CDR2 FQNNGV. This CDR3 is CASSLSRAPNEKLFF. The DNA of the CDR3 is TGTGCCAGCAGCTTGAGCAGGGCTCCTAATGAAAAACTGTTTTTT.

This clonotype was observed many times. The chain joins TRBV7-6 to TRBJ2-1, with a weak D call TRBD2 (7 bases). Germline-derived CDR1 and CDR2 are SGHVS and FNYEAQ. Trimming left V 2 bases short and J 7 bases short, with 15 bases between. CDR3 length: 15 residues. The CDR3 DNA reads TGTGCCAGCAGCTTATACGAGGGGGGGGTTAATGAGCAGTTCTTC. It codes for CASSLYEGGVNEQFF.

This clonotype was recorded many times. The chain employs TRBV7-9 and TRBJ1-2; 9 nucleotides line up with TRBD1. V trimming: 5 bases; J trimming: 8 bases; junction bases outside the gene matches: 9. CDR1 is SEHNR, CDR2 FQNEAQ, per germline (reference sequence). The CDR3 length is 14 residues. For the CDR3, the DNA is TGTGCCAGCAGCACTCAGACAGGGGGGGACGGCTACACCTTC. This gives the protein CASSTQTGGDGYTF.

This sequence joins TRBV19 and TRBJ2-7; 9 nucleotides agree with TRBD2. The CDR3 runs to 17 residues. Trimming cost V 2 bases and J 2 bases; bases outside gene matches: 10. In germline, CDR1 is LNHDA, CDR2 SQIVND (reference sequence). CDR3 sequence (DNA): TGTGCCAGTAGTATACGACTAGCGGCCGGTATAGCCTACGAGCAGTACTTC. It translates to CASSIRLAAGIAYEQYF.

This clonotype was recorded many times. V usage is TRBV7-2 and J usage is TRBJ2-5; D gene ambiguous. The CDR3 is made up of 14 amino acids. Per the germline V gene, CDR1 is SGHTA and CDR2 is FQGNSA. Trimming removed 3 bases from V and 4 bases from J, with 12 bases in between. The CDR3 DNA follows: TGTGCCAGCAGCTTGGCCCAGCCCATAGAGACCCAGTACTTC. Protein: CASSLAQPIETQYF.

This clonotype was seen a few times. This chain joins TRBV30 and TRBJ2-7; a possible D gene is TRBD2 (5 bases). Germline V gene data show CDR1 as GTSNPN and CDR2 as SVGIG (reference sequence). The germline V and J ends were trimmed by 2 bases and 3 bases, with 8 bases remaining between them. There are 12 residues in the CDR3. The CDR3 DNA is TGTGCCTGGAGTCTAGCAGGCTACGAGCAGTACTTC. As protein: CAWSLAGYEQYF. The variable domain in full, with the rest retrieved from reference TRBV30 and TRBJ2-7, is SQTIHQWPATLVQPVGSPLSLECTVEGTSNPNLYWYRQAAGRGLQLLFYSVGIGQISSEVPQNLSASRPQDRQFILSSKKLLLSDSGFYLCAWSLAGYEQYFGPGTRLTVT.

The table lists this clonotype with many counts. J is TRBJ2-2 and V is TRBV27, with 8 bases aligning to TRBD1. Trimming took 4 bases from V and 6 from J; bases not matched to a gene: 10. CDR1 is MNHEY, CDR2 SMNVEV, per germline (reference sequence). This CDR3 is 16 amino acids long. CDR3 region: CASSSPRTGSAGELFF. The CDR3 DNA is TGTGCCAGCAGTTCCCCAAGGACAGGGTCGGCCGGGGAGCTGTTTTTT.

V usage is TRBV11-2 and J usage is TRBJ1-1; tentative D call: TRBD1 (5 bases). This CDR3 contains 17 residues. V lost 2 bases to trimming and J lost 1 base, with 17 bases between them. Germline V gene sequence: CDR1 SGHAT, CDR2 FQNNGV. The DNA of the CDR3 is TGTGCCAGCAGCTTAAGGGGCGTCGGGGGGAAGAACACTGAAGCTTTCTTT. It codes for CASSLRGVGGKNTEAFF.

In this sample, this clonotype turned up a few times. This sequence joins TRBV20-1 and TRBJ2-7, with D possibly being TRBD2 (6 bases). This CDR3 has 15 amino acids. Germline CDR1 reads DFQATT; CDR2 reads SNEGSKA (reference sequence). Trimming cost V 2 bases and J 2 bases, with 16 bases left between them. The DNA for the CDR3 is TGCAGTGCTAGACACCCCAACGGGGAGGCCTACGAGCAGTACTTC. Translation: CSARHPNGEAYEQYF.

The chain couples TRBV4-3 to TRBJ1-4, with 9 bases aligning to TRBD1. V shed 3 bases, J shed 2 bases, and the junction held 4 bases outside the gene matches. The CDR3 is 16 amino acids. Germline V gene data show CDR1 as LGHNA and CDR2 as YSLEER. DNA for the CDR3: TGCGCCAGCAGCCAGGGGACAGGGACCACTAATGAAAAACTGTTTTTT. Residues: CASSQGTGTTNEKLFF.

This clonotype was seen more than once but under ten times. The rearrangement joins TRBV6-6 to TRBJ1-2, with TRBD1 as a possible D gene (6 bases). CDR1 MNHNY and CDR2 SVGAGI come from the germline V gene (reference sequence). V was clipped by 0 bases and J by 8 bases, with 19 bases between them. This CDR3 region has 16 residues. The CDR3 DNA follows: TGTGCCAGCAGTTACTCAGGGCGGGGGGCAATTGAGGGCTACACCTTC. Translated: CASSYSGRGAIEGYTF.

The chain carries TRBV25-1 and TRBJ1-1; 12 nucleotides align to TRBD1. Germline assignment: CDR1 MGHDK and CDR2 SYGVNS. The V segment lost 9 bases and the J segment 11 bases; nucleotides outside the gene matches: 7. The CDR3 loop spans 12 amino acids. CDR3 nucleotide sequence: TGTGCCAGGAGGGACAGGGGGCGTTATGCTTTCTTT. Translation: CARRDRGRYAFF. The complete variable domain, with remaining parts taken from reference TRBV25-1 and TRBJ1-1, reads EADIYQTPRYLVIGTGKKITLECSQTMGHDKMYWYQQDPGMELHLIHYSYGVNSTEKGDLSSESTVSRIRTEHFPLTLESARPSHTSQYLCARRDRGRYAFFGQGTRLTVV.

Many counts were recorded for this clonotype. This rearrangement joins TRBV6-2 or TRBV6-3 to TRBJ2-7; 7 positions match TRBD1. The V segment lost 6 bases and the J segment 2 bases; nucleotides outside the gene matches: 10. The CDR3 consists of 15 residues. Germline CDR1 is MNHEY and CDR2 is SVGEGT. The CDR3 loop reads CASRRDSALTYEQYF. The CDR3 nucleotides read TGTGCCAGCAGACGGGACAGTGCTTTGACCTACGAGCAGTACTTC.

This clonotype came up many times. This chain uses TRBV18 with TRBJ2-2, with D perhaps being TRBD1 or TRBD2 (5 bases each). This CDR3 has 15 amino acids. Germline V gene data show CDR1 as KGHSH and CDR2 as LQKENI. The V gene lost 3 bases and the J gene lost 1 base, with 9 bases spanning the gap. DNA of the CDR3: TGTGCCAGCTCACCGAGGGGAAGGAACACCGGGGAGCTGTTTTTT. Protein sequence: CASSPRGRNTGELFF.

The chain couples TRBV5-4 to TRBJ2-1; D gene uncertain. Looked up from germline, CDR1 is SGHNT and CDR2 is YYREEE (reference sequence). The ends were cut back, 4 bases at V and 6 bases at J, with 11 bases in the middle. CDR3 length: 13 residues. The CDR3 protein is CASSPPGVNEQFF. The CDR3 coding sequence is TGTGCCAGCAGCCCCCCTGGAGTCAATGAGCAGTTCTTC.

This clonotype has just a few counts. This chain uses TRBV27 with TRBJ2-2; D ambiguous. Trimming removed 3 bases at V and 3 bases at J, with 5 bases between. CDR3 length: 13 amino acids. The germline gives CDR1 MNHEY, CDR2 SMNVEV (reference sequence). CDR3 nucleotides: TGTGCCAGCAGTTTTATCTACACCGGGGAGCTGTTTTTT. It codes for CASSFIYTGELFF.

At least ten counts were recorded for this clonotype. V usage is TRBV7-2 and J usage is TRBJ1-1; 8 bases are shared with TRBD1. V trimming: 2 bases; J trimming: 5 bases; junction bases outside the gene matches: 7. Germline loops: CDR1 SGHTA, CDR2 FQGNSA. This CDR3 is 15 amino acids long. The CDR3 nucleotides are TGTGCCAGCAGCTTAACTGGACAGGGACGTACTGAAGCTTTCTTT. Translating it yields CASSLTGQGRTEAFF.

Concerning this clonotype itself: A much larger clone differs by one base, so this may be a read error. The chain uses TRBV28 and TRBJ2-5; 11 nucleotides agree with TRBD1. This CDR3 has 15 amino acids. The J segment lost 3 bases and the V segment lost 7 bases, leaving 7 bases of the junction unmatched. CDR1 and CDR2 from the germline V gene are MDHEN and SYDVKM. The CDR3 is CASTPDRGLKETQYF. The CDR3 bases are TGTGCCAGCACTCCGGACAGGGGGCTTAAAGAGACCCAGTACTTC.

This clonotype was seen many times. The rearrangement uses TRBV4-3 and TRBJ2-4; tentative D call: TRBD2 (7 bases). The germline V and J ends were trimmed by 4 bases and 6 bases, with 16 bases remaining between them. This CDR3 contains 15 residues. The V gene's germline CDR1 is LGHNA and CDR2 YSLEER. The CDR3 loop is CASSPTGGPLNIQYF. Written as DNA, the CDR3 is TGCGCCAGCAGCCCGACCGGGGGGCCGTTAAACATTCAGTACTTC.

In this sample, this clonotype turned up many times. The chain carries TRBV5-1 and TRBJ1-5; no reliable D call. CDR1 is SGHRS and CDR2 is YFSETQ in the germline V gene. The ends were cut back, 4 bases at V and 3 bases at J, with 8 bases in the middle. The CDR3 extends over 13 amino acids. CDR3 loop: CASSAGPNQPQHF. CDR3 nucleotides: TGCGCCAGCAGCGCTGGGCCCAATCAGCCCCAGCATTTT.